This TCR beta chain was profiled in a study of neurological immune-mediated disorders. Study-wide results and caveats: The repertoires of 18 of 34 multiple sclerosis patients fell into one related-CDR3 cluster (a possible signature) under phylogenetic grouping.

Trimming removed 0 bases from V and 7 bases from J, with 12 bases in between. This CDR3 contains 13 residues. Germline V gene lookup returns CDR1 DFQATT and CDR2 SNEGSKA (reference sequence). Over 160 million TCR-beta sequences from 15-18 subjects were obtained in each sequencing run. TCRdb ran MiXCR on the 5' RACE reads and lists one entry per CDR3 protein. The sample contains some 80,000 distinct CDR3 sequences, 5.8% of which appear only once. This clonotype was seen at least ten times. Its antigen is unknown. Time point noted: longitudinal time-point 2. Sequenced input: PBMCs. The clonotype originates from a woman aged 55-69 years with multiple sclerosis. The genes are TRBV20-1 and TRBJ2-5; no reliable D call. CDR3 DNA sequence: TGCAGTGCTAGAGATCCCGGCCCGGGGACCCAGTACTTC. It is translated as CSARDPGPGTQYF.